The next 20 T cell receptor beta chains were all read from a single sample in a study of cytotoxic CD8 clonotypes in ibrutinib-treated CLL. The protocol was immunoSEQ multiplex PCR, while the TCRdb copy is restricted to in-frame clones and leaves out a portion. The sample shows roughly 200,000 clones, about two thirds of them seen only once. Material: PBMCs, obtained after 24 months of ibrutinib treatment. These receptors all come from a human donor with chronic lymphocytic leukemia.

The chain is built from TRBV7-2 and TRBJ2-2, with D perhaps TRBD2 (6 bases). Per germline, CDR1 SGHTA and CDR2 FQGNSA. The CDR3 contains 15 residues. The V end lost 5 bases, the J end lost 2 bases, and 12 bases lay between the germline ends. The CDR3 here is CASSRDFFNTGELFF. The CDR3 DNA follows: TGTGCCAGCAGCCGGGACTTTTTTAACACCGGGGAGCTGTTTTTT.

The chain links TRBV18 to TRBJ2-7; D remains ambiguous. CDR1 is KGHSH and CDR2 is LQKENI in the germline V gene. The CDR3 covers 12 residues. The V gene lost 1 base and the J gene lost 3 bases, with 4 bases spanning the gap. The CDR3 DNA is TGTGCCAGCTCACCACAAAACTACGAGCAGTACTTC. This encodes CASSPQNYEQYF. Full variable domain (remainder filled in from reference TRBV18 and TRBJ2-7): NAGVMQNPRHLVRRRGQEARLRCSPMKGHSHVYWYRQLPEEGLKFMVYLQKENIIDESGMPKERFSAEFPKEGPSILRIQQVVRGDSAAYFCASSPQNYEQYFGPGTRLTVT.

V is TRBV5-1 and J is TRBJ1-2; 9 bases match TRBD1. Germline CDR1 reads SGHRS; CDR2 reads YFSETQ. J was trimmed by 5 bases and V by 4 bases; bases with no gene match: 9. This CDR3 has 15 residues. CDR3: CASSPTGTGTYGYTF. The CDR3 DNA sequence: TGCGCCAGCAGCCCCACCGGGACAGGGACATATGGCTACACCTTC.

The chain uses TRBV6-5 and TRBJ1-2, with 11 nucleotides matching TRBD1. The CDR3 is 15 amino acids. In germline, CDR1 is MNHEY, CDR2 SVGAGI. J was trimmed by 2 bases and V by 5 bases; bases with no gene match: 4. CDR3 protein: CASSRDRGANYGYTF. The CDR3 nucleotides are TGTGCCAGCAGTAGGGACAGGGGGGCAAACTATGGCTACACCTTC.

The J gene is TRBJ2-3, the V gene TRBV11-3; 8 positions agree with TRBD2. The CDR3 has 16 residues. The junction had 16 bases not matched to a gene; V was cut back by 5 bases and J by 9 bases. CDR1 SGHNT and CDR2 YENEEA come from the germline V gene. The CDR3 DNA sequence: TGTGCCAGCAGCCCGTCGACTAGCGTGAGCTTAGGAACGCAGTATTTT. Its translation: CASSPSTSVSLGTQYF. Using reference TRBV11-3 and TRBJ2-3 for the parts outside the CDR3, the full variable domain is EAGVVQSPRYKIIEKKQPVAFWCNPISGHNTLYWYLQNLGQGPELLIRYENEEAVDDSQLPKDRFSAERLKGVDSTLKIQPAELGDSAVYLCASSPSTSVSLGTQYFGPGTRLTVL.

In its sample, this clone was seen once. The rearrangement links TRBV7-9 to TRBJ2-5, with 11 bases lining up with TRBD2. The germline CDR1 and CDR2 sequences are SEHNR and FQNEAQ (reference sequence). V shed 4 bases and J 5 bases; nucleotides not matched to a gene: 9. The CDR3 is made up of 16 amino acids. CDR3 bases: TGTGCCAGCAGCTCGACTAGCGGGGATCCGAGGGAGACCCAGTACTTC. Its protein is CASSSTSGDPRETQYF.

The chain joins TRBV5-7 to TRBJ2-5; 7 nucleotides line up with TRBD2. TRBV5-7 is filed as an ORF, its function uncertain. V lost 2 bases to trimming and J lost 1 base; unmatched junction nucleotides: 5. This CDR3 has 15 amino acids. CDR3: CASSFSRTSQETQYF. The CDR3 DNA sequence: TGTGCCAGCAGCTTTTCAAGGACTAGCCAAGAGACCCAGTACTTC.

The chain is built from TRBV19 and TRBJ2-7; D not certain. Trimming cost V 4 bases and J 0 bases, with 10 bases left between them. The germline V gene has CDR1 LNHDA and CDR2 SQIVND (reference sequence). The CDR3 runs 14 residues. The CDR3 sequence: CASSTGRLSYEQYF. In DNA form, the CDR3 reads TGTGCCAGTAGTACAGGTCGCCTCTCCTACGAGCAGTACTTC. The variable domain in full, with the rest retrieved from reference TRBV19 and TRBJ2-7, is DGGITQSPKYLFRKEGQNVTLSCEQNLNHDAMYWYRQDPGQGLRLIYYSQIVNDFQKGDIAEGYSVSREKKESFPLTVTSAQKNPTAFYLCASSTGRLSYEQYFGPGTRLTVT.

This clone came up a few times. J is TRBJ1-1 and V is TRBV28, with 10 bases identical to TRBD1. Germline lookup yields CDR1 MDHEN and CDR2 SYDVKM. Germline trimming cut 6 bases from V and 0 bases from J; bases unmatched to any gene: 10. CDR3 size: 17 residues. The CDR3 loop reads CASRLHGTGAMNTEAFF. DNA of the CDR3: TGTGCCAGCAGACTCCACGGGACAGGGGCCATGAACACTGAAGCTTTCTTT. Full variable domain (rest looked up from reference TRBV28 and TRBJ1-1): DVKVTQSSRYLVKRTGEKVFLECVQDMDHENMFWYRQDPGLGLRLIYFSYDVKMKEKGDIPEGYSVSREKKERFSLILESASTNQTSMYLCASRLHGTGAMNTEAFFGQGTRLTVV.

This chain joins TRBV29-1 and TRBJ2-7, with 13 bases that match TRBD2. The CDR3 is 15 residues long. J gave up 0 bases and V 2 bases, and 1 base lay outside the gene matches. Germline V gives CDR1 SQVTM, CDR2 ANQGSEA. The CDR3 DNA reads TGCAGCGTTGAACGGACTAGCGGGAGCTCCTACGAGCAGTACTTC. This sequence encodes CSVERTSGSSYEQYF.

The J gene is TRBJ1-2, the V gene TRBV6-4, with D perhaps matching TRBD1 (5 bases). The V end was cut by 5 bases, the J end by 4 bases, with 17 bases between. This CDR3 has 15 residues. Per germline, CDR1 MRHNA and CDR2 SNTAGT. CDR3 amino acids: CASSNNVAGSYGYTF. CDR3 coding DNA: TGTGCCAGCAGTAACAACGTGGCAGGGTCCTATGGCTACACCTTC.

This clone has a single count. The chain recombines TRBV15 with TRBJ1-5, with unresolved D. The CDR3 contains 14 residues. Trimming shortened V by 5 bases and J by 7 bases, and 15 bases separated the two germline ends. Germline CDR1 is LNHNV and CDR2 is YYDKDF (reference sequence). The CDR3 region has the DNA TGTGCCACCAGCTCTCACCTTAAGGGACAGCCCCAGCATTTT. This sequence encodes CATSSHLKGQPQHF.

The count of this clone is one. The V gene is TRBV11-2, the J gene TRBJ1-1; the D is unclear. Per germline, CDR1 SGHAT and CDR2 FQNNGV. The CDR3 contains 12 residues. Trimming left V 4 bases short and J 6 bases short, with 9 bases between. The CDR3, as DNA: TGTGCCAGCAGCTACGGACGCGCTGAAGCTTTCTTT. The encoded protein is CASSYGRAEAFF.

The chain carries TRBV5-1 and TRBJ2-3; 8 bases fit TRBD1. Germline V gene sequence: CDR1 SGHRS, CDR2 YFSETQ. Trimming took 4 bases from V and 3 from J; bases not matched to a gene: 4. This CDR3 contains 14 residues. The CDR3 loop reads CASSRTGRTDTQYF. For the CDR3, the DNA is TGCGCCAGCAGCAGGACAGGGCGGACAGATACGCAGTATTTT. Variable domain in full (rest from reference TRBV5-1 and TRBJ2-3): KAGVTQTPRYLIKTRGQQVTLSCSPISGHRSVSWYQQTPGQGLQFLFEYFSETQRNKGNFPGRFSGRQFSNSRSEMNVSTLELGDSALYLCASSRTGRTDTQYFGPGTRLTVL.

This clone was seen just once. The chain has TRBV19 and TRBJ2-2; perhaps TRBD2 as D (6 bases). The CDR3 runs to 15 residues. Germline V CDR1 and CDR2: LNHDA, SQIVND (reference sequence). Between the trimmed V and J ends, which lost 5 bases and 3 bases, there was a span of 13 bases. CDR3 residues: CASSLGDFDTGELFF. The CDR3 DNA sequence: TGTGCCAGTAGTTTGGGGGACTTCGACACCGGGGAGCTGTTTTTT.

The chain links TRBV7-6 to TRBJ2-7; 8 bases agree with TRBD1. This CDR3 comprises 14 residues. Losses at the gene ends were 4 bases for V and 4 bases for J; bases not matched to a gene: 6. Per germline, CDR1 SGHVS and CDR2 FNYEAQ. CDR3 loop: CASSSRTGKYEQYF. As DNA, the CDR3 is TGTGCCAGCAGCTCACGGACAGGGAAGTACGAGCAGTACTTC.

The rearrangement uses TRBV13 and TRBJ2-7; no firm D call. Germline CDR1 and CDR2: PRHDT and FYEKMQ (reference sequence). This CDR3 region has 13 residues. V lost 2 bases and J 3 bases, leaving 8 bases between the germline ends. The DNA for the CDR3 is TGTGCCAGCAGCTTAATGTGGGACTACGAGCAGTACTTC. Its protein is CASSLMWDYEQYF.

This rearrangement joins TRBV18 to TRBJ1-2, with 8 bases aligning to TRBD1. The length of the CDR3 is 16 residues. With V trimmed by 3 bases and J by 5 bases, 11 bases remained unmatched. CDR1 and CDR2 (germline): KGHSH, LQKENI. The CDR3, as DNA: TGTGCCAGCTCACCGTCAGGGGGCGTAGAGGGTTATGGCTACACCTTC. Translating gives CASSPSGGVEGYGYTF.

The V call is TRBV2, the J call TRBJ2-1; D gene unclear. The germline V gene has CDR1 SNHLY and CDR2 FYNNEI. V lost 5 bases to trimming and J lost 7 bases, with 9 bases between them. CDR3 size: 12 residues. The CDR3 sequence is CASSTPVNEQFF. For the CDR3, the DNA is TGTGCCAGCAGTACGCCCGTAAATGAGCAGTTCTTC.

The chain recombines TRBV6-5 with TRBJ1-4, with D maybe TRBD1 (6 bases). Trimming took off 0 bases at V and 6 bases at J, with 11 bases between the two ends. The CDR3 runs to 15 residues. CDR1 and CDR2 from the germline V gene are MNHEY and SVGAGI. The CDR3 loop is CASSYSGGYDEKLFF. The CDR3 DNA is TGTGCCAGCAGTTACTCTGGGGGCTACGATGAAAAACTGTTTTTT.